A single sample is the source of the 28 T cell receptor beta chains below, sequenced in a study of T cell changes during pregnancy in multiple sclerosis. Using immunoSEQ multiplex PCR, the repertoire was profiled, and TCRdb retains in-frame clones only, with some absent. The sample consists of roughly 48,000 clones, over 80% of them appearing once. Sample: CD4+ T cells from peripheral blood mononuclear cells, taken in the second trimester of pregnancy. These receptors were obtained from a female donor in good health, enrolled as a control in a pregnancy study.

This chain connects TRBV15 to TRBJ2-7; D unclear. CDR1 is LNHNV, CDR2 YYDKDF, per germline (reference sequence). The CDR3 length is 14 residues. V lost 1 base and J 4 bases, leaving 11 bases between the germline ends. The CDR3 reads CATSRGGSGYEQYF. CDR3 bases: TGTGCCACCAGCAGAGGAGGCTCTGGGTACGAGCAGTACTTC.

The chain employs TRBV5-1 and TRBJ2-2; 8 bases align to TRBD1. V shed 4 bases, J shed 7 bases, and the junction held 6 bases outside the gene matches. CDR1 and CDR2 from the germline V gene are SGHRS and YFSETQ. CDR3 size: 14 residues. CDR3 sequence (DNA): TGCGCCAGCAGCGGCAGGGGGCCTGACGGGGAGCTGTTTTTT. Amino acid sequence: CASSGRGPDGELFF.

The V gene is TRBV27, the J gene TRBJ2-3; D is possibly TRBD2 (7 bases). Deletions cut 2 bases from V and 3 bases from J, with 12 bases between. The germline V gene has CDR1 MNHEY and CDR2 SMNVEV (reference sequence). The length of the CDR3 is 15 residues. The CDR3 bases are TGTGCCAGCAGTTTAGTACAGGGAGGGACAGATACGCAGTATTTT. Translated: CASSLVQGGTDTQYF.

The genes are TRBV5-4 and TRBJ2-1, with 8 bases identical to TRBD2. CDR1 and CDR2 (germline): SGHNT, YYREEE (reference sequence). V shed 4 bases, J shed 0 bases, and the junction held 3 bases outside the gene matches. The CDR3 is made up of 15 amino acids. CDR3: CASSATSGSYNEQFF. In nucleotides, the CDR3 is TGTGCCAGCAGCGCCACTAGCGGCTCCTACAATGAGCAGTTCTTC.

This clone was recorded once. The gene calls are TRBV11-2 and TRBJ2-5; D gene unclear. V dropped 5 bases and J dropped 1 base, with 8 bases sitting between them. In germline, CDR1 is SGHAT, CDR2 FQNNGV. This CDR3 contains 13 residues. CDR3 coding DNA: TGTGCCAGCAGCCTCGACATCCAAGAGACCCAGTACTTC. The encoded protein is CASSLDIQETQYF.

The chain links TRBV7-2 to TRBJ2-3; no clear D gene. The germline V gene has CDR1 SGHTA and CDR2 FQGNSA. CDR3 size: 17 residues. V lost 5 bases to trimming and J lost 5 bases, with 23 bases between them. This chain's CDR3 is CASSPTSRNPGRDTQYF. The CDR3 DNA follows: TGTGCCAGCAGCCCTACATCCCGGAACCCAGGTAGAGATACGCAGTATTTT. The full variable domain, rest sourced from reference TRBV7-2 and TRBJ2-3, is GAGVSQSPSNKVTEKGKDVELRCDPISGHTALYWYRQSLGQGLEFLIYFQGNSAPDKSGLPSDRFSAERTGGSVSTLTIQRTQQEDSAVYLCASSPTSRNPGRDTQYFGPGTRLTVL.

This sequence joins TRBV7-3 and TRBJ2-1; 8 nucleotides agree with TRBD1. The length of the CDR3 is 16 residues. Trimming at V came to 9 bases and at J to 1 base, leaving 11 bases not matched to a gene. CDR1 SGHTA and CDR2 FQGTGA come from the germline V gene. CDR3 sequence: CASASRGRVSYNEQFF. The CDR3 DNA sequence: TGTGCCAGTGCCTCCAGGGGGCGCGTGTCCTACAATGAGCAGTTCTTC.

The rearrangement joins TRBV14 to TRBJ1-1, with 8 bases lining up with TRBD1. After removal of 3 bases from V and 4 bases from J, the junction contained 4 bases not matched to a gene. CDR1 SGHDN and CDR2 FVKESK come from the germline V gene. The CDR3 is made up of 14 amino acids. The CDR3, as DNA: TGTGCCAGCAGCCACACAGGGGGGAGCACTGAAGCTTTCTTT. This encodes CASSHTGGSTEAFF.

This chain uses TRBV11-2 with TRBJ1-3; 12 bases map to TRBD1. This CDR3 has 18 amino acids. The germline CDR1 and CDR2 sequences are SGHAT and FQNNGV. With V trimmed by 7 bases and J by 4 bases, 14 bases remained unmatched. In DNA, the CDR3 is TGTGCCAGCACCGGGGGGGGACAGGGGGCTTCATGGGGAAACACCATATATTTT. Protein sequence: CASTGGGQGASWGNTIYF. The whole variable domain, remainder taken from reference TRBV11-2 and TRBJ1-3, is EAGVAQSPRYKIIEKRQSVAFWCNPISGHATLYWYQQILGQGPKLLIQFQNNGVVDDSQLPKDRFSAERLKGVDSTLKIQPAKLEDSAVYLCASTGGGQGASWGNTIYFGEGSWLTVV.

The chain is built from TRBV18 and TRBJ2-1; D gene uncertain. CDR1 KGHSH and CDR2 LQKENI come from the germline V gene. Trimming cost V 3 bases and J 7 bases, with 4 bases left between them. The CDR3 runs 11 residues. Here the CDR3 DNA reads TGTGCCAGCTCACCCGGGAATGAGCAGTTCTTC. It is translated as CASSPGNEQFF. Based on the CDR3 plus reference TRBV18 and TRBJ2-1, the full variable domain is NAGVMQNPRHLVRRRGQEARLRCSPMKGHSHVYWYRQLPEEGLKFMVYLQKENIIDESGMPKERFSAEFPKEGPSILRIQQVVRGDSAAYFCASSPGNEQFFGPGTRLTVL.

V is TRBV5-1 and J is TRBJ2-3; a possible D gene is TRBD1 (6 bases). V lost 7 bases and J 6 bases, leaving 9 bases between the germline ends. CDR1 is SGHRS and CDR2 is YFSETQ in the germline V gene. CDR3 size: 11 residues. The CDR3 DNA reads as TGCGCCAGCTGGCAGGGGGATACGCAGTATTTT. It encodes CASWQGDTQYF.

This chain links TRBV6-6 with TRBJ2-3, with 7 positions matching TRBD2. Germline loops: CDR1 MNHNY, CDR2 SVGAGI (reference sequence). The J segment lost 5 bases and the V segment lost 0 bases, leaving 5 bases of the junction unmatched. This CDR3 has 15 amino acids. Here the CDR3 reads CASSYSGGSIDTQYF. The DNA of the CDR3 is TGTGCCAGCAGTTACTCGGGCGGGAGTATAGATACGCAGTATTTT.

The chain uses TRBV7-9 and TRBJ2-2, with a possible D match to TRBD1 (6 bases). The CDR3 has 16 amino acids. Looked up from germline, CDR1 is SEHNR and CDR2 is FQNEAQ (reference sequence). The ends were cut back, 7 bases at V and 1 base at J, with 16 bases in the middle. The CDR3 protein is CASILDRSLNTGELFF. CDR3 in DNA: TGTGCCAGCATTTTAGACAGGTCCTTGAACACCGGGGAGCTGTTTTTT.

V gene TRBV28 combines with J gene TRBJ2-7, with D tentatively TRBD2 (6 bases). The CDR3 runs 14 residues. Germline V gene lookup returns CDR1 MDHEN and CDR2 SYDVKM. V was shortened by 5 bases and J by 5 bases, with 16 bases between the two germline ends. In DNA form, the CDR3 reads TGTGCCAGCAGTGGGGGGTTGAGGCTGAACGAGCAGTACTTC. Its translation: CASSGGLRLNEQYF.

The chain uses TRBV18 and TRBJ2-7; 7 bases fit TRBD1. The length of the CDR3 is 14 residues. Per the germline V gene, CDR1 is KGHSH and CDR2 is LQKENI. Trimming removed 6 bases from V and 7 bases from J; junction bases left unmatched: 12. The CDR3 DNA follows: TGTGCCAGCTCCACGAGACAGGGAAGTTATGAGCAGTACTTC. It yields the protein CASSTRQGSYEQYF.

The rearrangement uses TRBV29-1 and TRBJ2-6, with a possible D match to TRBD1 (6 bases). Trimming took off 6 bases at V and 2 bases at J, with 11 bases between the two ends. CDR1 is SQVTM, CDR2 ANQGSEA, per germline. This CDR3 is 14 amino acids long. CDR3 nucleotides: TGCAGCGTAAAAAACAGGGCTGGGGCCAACGTCCTGACTTTC. This sequence encodes CSVKNRAGANVLTF.

This chain connects TRBV18 to TRBJ2-1, with 10 bases fitting TRBD1. CDR3 length: 14 amino acids. V dropped 9 bases and J dropped 8; count of bases not matched to a gene: 10. The germline CDR1 and CDR2 sequences are KGHSH and LQKENI. The CDR3 DNA sequence: TGTGCCAGTTCGGGACAGGGGCTCGGGGATGAGCAGTTCTTC. It translates to CASSGQGLGDEQFF.

V and J are TRBV9 and TRBJ2-1; TRBD1 is a possible D gene (6 bases). Trimming removed 0 bases from V and 4 bases from J, with 11 bases in between. The CDR3 sequence is 15 residues long. Germline lookup yields CDR1 SGDLS and CDR2 YYNGEE. CDR3 DNA: TGTGCCAGCAGCGTAGAGGCAGGGGTATACAATGAGCAGTTCTTC. This codes for CASSVEAGVYNEQFF.

The chain couples TRBV10-3 to TRBJ2-3; 11 nucleotides agree with TRBD2. Germline V CDR1 and CDR2: ENHRY, SYGVKD. The CDR3 length is 18 residues. J gave up 2 bases and V 6 bases, and 13 bases lay outside the gene matches. The CDR3 DNA reads as TGTGCCATCAGCGTAAGTAGCGGGAGGGGCCGCTCCACAGATACGCAGTATTTT. This translates into CAISVSSGRGRSTDTQYF.

V is TRBV5-6 and J is TRBJ2-7, with 7 bases matching TRBD1. V trimming: 3 bases; J trimming: 1 base; junction bases outside the gene matches: 7. CDR3 length equals 15 residues. Germline loops: CDR1 SGHDT, CDR2 YYEEEE. CDR3 sequence: CASSSETGPSYEQYF. In DNA form, the CDR3 reads TGTGCCAGCAGCTCGGAGACAGGGCCGTCCTACGAGCAGTACTTC.

This clone was detected only once. V is TRBV9 and J is TRBJ2-1; D is undetermined. V was cut by 0 bases and J by 3 bases, with 10 bases left in between. In germline, CDR1 is SGDLS, CDR2 YYNGEE. The CDR3 spans 15 residues. CDR3: CASSVDTRVYNEQFF. CDR3 DNA: TGTGCCAGCAGCGTAGATACACGGGTCTACAATGAGCAGTTCTTC.

The chain carries TRBV7-9 and TRBJ2-7; D might be TRBD2 (7 bases). The CDR3 runs 14 residues. The ends were cut back, 1 base at V and 2 bases at J, with 9 bases in the middle. Per germline, CDR1 SEHNR and CDR2 FQNEAQ (reference sequence). This CDR3 is CASSLEGGTYEQYF. The CDR3 DNA follows: TGTGCCAGCAGCTTAGAGGGGGGGACCTACGAGCAGTACTTC.

The CDR3 loop reads CASSLSYYEQYF. The DNA for the CDR3 is TGTGCCAGCAGCCTTAGTTACTACGAGCAGTACTTC. The rearrangement uses TRBV7-9 and TRBJ2-7; D is undetermined. The V gene lost 5 bases and the J gene lost 3 bases, with 8 bases spanning the gap. CDR1 and CDR2 (germline): SEHNR, FQNEAQ (reference sequence). This CDR3 has 12 residues.

The CDR3 DNA reads as TGTGCCAGCAGCTTCCCCCAGGCCAGCGGGGCCTACAATGAGCAGTTCTTC. Translation gives CASSFPQASGAYNEQFF. This chain links TRBV7-8 with TRBJ2-1, with 7 bases lining up with TRBD2. This CDR3 region has 17 residues. The germline V gene encodes CDR1 SGHVS and CDR2 FQNEAQ. The junction had 10 bases not matched to a gene; V was cut back by 3 bases and J by 2 bases.

CDR3 residues: CASSYSYRGSYEQYF. CDR3 nucleotides: TGTGCCAGCAGTTACAGTTACAGGGGGAGCTACGAGCAGTACTTC. The chain couples TRBV6-5 to TRBJ2-7; TRBD1 matches at 8 bases. The CDR3 extends over 15 amino acids. Germline lookup yields CDR1 MNHEY and CDR2 SVGAGI. V dropped 2 bases and J dropped 3; count of bases not matched to a gene: 6.

The V gene is TRBV11-2, the J gene TRBJ2-1; TRBD2 matches at 7 bases. Trimming cost V 5 bases and J 9 bases; bases outside gene matches: 10. CDR3 length: 14 residues. Germline V gives CDR1 SGHAT, CDR2 FQNNGV. The CDR3 DNA follows: TGTGCCAGCAGCCACCGGGACTGGGAGGGTGAGCAGTTCTTC. Protein sequence: CASSHRDWEGEQFF.

The chain combines TRBV11-3 with TRBJ2-3; D uncertain. In germline, CDR1 is SGHNT, CDR2 YENEEA. This CDR3 comprises 14 residues. Trimming took 1 base from V and 3 from J, leaving 8 bases between them. DNA for the CDR3: TGTGCCAGCAGCTTAGCGTCGAGAACAGATACGCAGTATTTT. Protein: CASSLASRTDTQYF.

V and J are TRBV19 and TRBJ2-1, with TRBD2 identical over 8 bases. The CDR3 spans 15 residues. With V trimmed by 0 bases and J by 8 bases, 6 bases remained unmatched. Per germline, CDR1 LNHDA and CDR2 SQIVND (reference sequence). CDR3 coding DNA: TGTGCCAGTAGTATAGATCGGGCCGGGGGGGATGAGCAGTTCTTC. Translation: CASSIDRAGGDEQFF. Combining the CDR3 with reference TRBV19 and TRBJ2-1 gives the whole variable domain DGGITQSPKYLFRKEGQNVTLSCEQNLNHDAMYWYRQDPGQGLRLIYYSQIVNDFQKGDIAEGYSVSREKKESFPLTVTSAQKNPTAFYLCASSIDRAGGDEQFFGPGTRLTVL.